The 28 T cell receptor beta chains reported below all come from one sample, sequenced in a study of T cells in Graves' hyperthyroidism and ophthalmopathy. RNA transcripts served as the template for amplifying TCR beta CDR3 regions. First-round RT-PCR with HTBI primers amplified the TCR CDR3 region. TCRdb reanalysed the multiplex PCR reads using MiXCR and keeps one entry per CDR3 protein. There are 200,000 to 250,000 distinct CDR3 sequences in the sample; about 17% occur only once, and more than 50% lies in the top ten. The sequenced sample consisted of blood. Receptors were obtained from a woman between 50 and 59 years old with Graves' hyperthyroidism.

This clonotype was detected many times. V usage is TRBV7-8 and J usage is TRBJ2-3; D is tentatively TRBD1 or TRBD2 (5 bases each). V dropped 0 bases and J dropped 4 bases, with 5 bases sitting between them. The CDR3 spans 13 residues. CDR1 SGHVS and CDR2 FQNEAQ come from the germline V gene. The CDR3 sequence is CASSLAGADTQYF. CDR3 DNA: TGTGCCAGCAGCTTAGCGGGGGCAGATACGCAGTATTTT. The variable domain in full, with the rest retrieved from reference TRBV7-8 and TRBJ2-3, is GAGVSQSPRYKVAKRGQDVALRCDPISGHVSLFWYQQALGQGPEFLTYFQNEAQLDKSGLPSDRFFAERPEGSVSTLKIQRTQQEDSAVYLCASSLAGADTQYFGPGTRLTVL.

This clonotype appeared many times. The chain recombines TRBV6-1 with TRBJ2-7; 9 nucleotides agree with TRBD1. The CDR3 is 15 amino acids. The germline CDR1 and CDR2 sequences are MNHNS and SASEGT. J gave up 0 bases and V 6 bases, and 6 bases lay outside the gene matches. CDR3 sequence reads: CASSSGQGFSYEQYF. The CDR3 DNA is TGTGCCAGCAGCTCTGGACAGGGGTTCTCCTACGAGCAGTACTTC.

This clonotype has just a few counts. This chain connects TRBV11-3 to TRBJ2-7; no clear D. The V end was cut by 0 bases, the J end by 2 bases, with 8 bases between. Germline CDR1 reads SGHNT; CDR2 reads YENEEA. There are 14 residues in the CDR3. The CDR3 loop reads CASSLEGMAYEQYF. In DNA, the CDR3 is TGTGCCAGCAGCTTAGAAGGGATGGCCTACGAGCAGTACTTC. Full variable domain (outside the CDR3, taken from reference TRBV11-3 and TRBJ2-7): EAGVVQSPRYKIIEKKQPVAFWCNPISGHNTLYWYLQNLGQGPELLIRYENEEAVDDSQLPKDRFSAERLKGVDSTLKIQPAELGDSAVYLCASSLEGMAYEQYFGPGTRLTVT.

The table lists this clonotype with many counts. The rearrangement links TRBV30 to TRBJ2-1; 13 bases fit TRBD2. After removal of 2 bases from V and 7 bases from J, the junction contained 5 bases not matched to a gene. This CDR3 has 15 residues. Per the germline V gene, CDR1 is GTSNPN and CDR2 is SVGIG (reference sequence). The CDR3 bases are TGTGCCTGGAGTCCTGGACTAGCGGGAGTGAATGAGCAGTTCTTC. Encoded protein: CAWSPGLAGVNEQFF.

The sample holds many counts of this clonotype. The V gene is TRBV3-1, the J gene TRBJ1-1; D possibly corresponds to TRBD1 (5 bases). The CDR3 has 14 residues. Germline CDR1 reads LGHDT; CDR2 reads YNNKEL (reference sequence). V was cut by 4 bases and J by 5 bases, with 14 bases left in between. The DNA of the CDR3 is TGTGCCAGCAGCCGGCGGGGGGTGAGGACTGAAGCTTTCTTT. Translation gives CASSRRGVRTEAFF.

The CDR3 region is CASSLGPGDTEAFF. The CDR3 nucleotides read TGTGCCAGCAGCCTGGGCCCGGGGGACACTGAAGCTTTCTTT. This chain joins TRBV12-3 or TRBV12-4 and TRBJ1-1, with TRBD1 as a possible D gene (5 bases). This CDR3 spans 14 amino acids. Deletions cut 6 bases from V and 3 bases from J, with 14 bases between.

This rearrangement joins TRBV6-5 to TRBJ2-1, with 12 bases aligning to TRBD2. V shed 4 bases and J 2 bases; nucleotides not matched to a gene: 12. The CDR3 has 19 residues. Germline V gene lookup returns CDR1 MNHEY and CDR2 SVGAGI. The CDR3 DNA reads as TGTGCCAGCAGTTCCTCACCTAGCGGGAGGGCCTGGGCCTACAATGAGCAGTTCTTC. Translation: CASSSSPSGRAWAYNEQFF.

Concerning this clonotype: Given a much more abundant clone one base away, this may be a read error. This chain links TRBV10-3 with TRBJ1-1; 7 bases line up with TRBD1. Germline lookup yields CDR1 ENHRY and CDR2 SYGVKD. The J segment lost 6 bases and the V segment lost 6 bases, leaving 10 bases of the junction unmatched. The CDR3 has 14 amino acids. CDR3 region: CAIRRQGSSAEAFF. The DNA for the CDR3 is TGTGCCATCAGACGACAGGGATCTAGCGCTGAAGCTTTCTTT.

At least ten counts were recorded for this clonotype. J is TRBJ2-3 and V is TRBV3-1; the match to TRBD2 covers 10 bases. V trimming: 4 bases; J trimming: 6 bases; junction bases outside the gene matches: 7. The CDR3 loop spans 15 amino acids. CDR1 is LGHDT and CDR2 is YNNKEL in the germline V gene (reference sequence). The DNA for the CDR3 is TGTGCCAGCAGCCGGGCTAGCGGGAGTTTCGATACGCAGTATTTT. Translated, it gives CASSRASGSFDTQYF.

This clonotype appeared many times. V gene TRBV10-1 combines with J gene TRBJ2-1, with 9 bases identical to TRBD2. Losses at the gene ends were 4 bases for V and 7 bases for J; bases not matched to a gene: 5. Germline V gene lookup returns CDR1 WNHNN and CDR2 SYGVQD (reference sequence). The CDR3 has 14 amino acids. The CDR3 sequence: CASSGSGRRNEQFF. The CDR3 DNA reads as TGCGCCAGCAGTGGAAGCGGGAGGAGGAATGAGCAGTTCTTC.

This clonotype was recorded a few times. The chain uses TRBV4-2 and TRBJ2-7; a possible D gene is TRBD2 (6 bases). This CDR3 region has 16 residues. Germline V gene data show CDR1 as LGHNA and CDR2 as YNFKEQ. V lost 1 base, J lost 0 bases, and 13 bases lay in between. The CDR3 nucleotides are TGTGCCAGCAGCCAAGCCCAGACTAGTGACTCCTACGAGCAGTACTTC. Protein: CASSQAQTSDSYEQYF.

This clonotype was observed at least ten times. The rearrangement uses TRBV2 and TRBJ2-7; D perhaps matches TRBD2 (5 bases). Per the germline V gene, CDR1 is SNHLY and CDR2 is FYNNEI. V lost 7 bases, J lost 5 bases, and 21 bases lay in between. The CDR3 sequence is 15 residues long. CDR3: CASIRGGSSNHEQYF. The CDR3 DNA reads TGTGCCAGCATTCGTGGTGGGAGCAGTAACCACGAGCAGTACTTC.

This clonotype came up many times. V usage is TRBV12-3 or TRBV12-4 and J usage is TRBJ2-1, with 8 bases that match TRBD1. The trim removed 8 bases at V and 7 bases at J, leaving 10 bases unmatched. The CDR3 sequence is 14 residues long. CDR3 bases: TGTGCCAGCCAGGACAGGGTATCAGGTAATGAGCAGTTCTTC. Translation gives CASQDRVSGNEQFF.

This clonotype has a handful of counts. V is TRBV29-1 and J is TRBJ1-4; a possible D gene is TRBD1 (6 bases). CDR3 size: 15 residues. Germline CDR1 is SQVTM and CDR2 is ANQGSEA. V was clipped by 7 bases and J by 7 bases, with 22 bases between them. CDR3: CSAQTGLGVGEKLFF. The CDR3 bases are TGCAGCGCTCAGACAGGTTTGGGAGTGGGTGAAAAACTGTTTTTT.

V gene TRBV30 combines with J gene TRBJ1-1; D gene ambiguous. Trimming took off 8 bases at V and 2 bases at J, with 15 bases between the two ends. From germline, CDR1 is GTSNPN and CDR2 SVGIG (reference sequence). The CDR3 has 13 residues. CDR3 sequence: CAAQKQPNTEAFF. CDR3 in DNA: TGTGCCGCCCAAAAGCAGCCTAACACTGAAGCTTTCTTT.

The chain combines TRBV5-1 with TRBJ2-3; tentatively, D is TRBD1 (6 bases). The length of the CDR3 is 16 residues. The germline CDR1 and CDR2 sequences are SGHRS and YFSETQ. Trimming took 0 bases from V and 7 from J, leaving 18 bases between them. This CDR3 is CASSLGANRAQNTQYF. DNA of the CDR3: TGCGCCAGCAGCTTGGGGGCGAACAGGGCCCAGAATACGCAGTATTTT.

This clonotype has just a few counts. J is TRBJ1-3 and V is TRBV12-3 or TRBV12-4, with 9 bases aligning to TRBD1. The CDR3 length is 15 residues. V lost 7 bases to trimming and J lost 0 bases; unmatched junction nucleotides: 4. CDR3 sequence (DNA): TGTGCCAGCACCCCGGACAGGGGCTCTGGAAACACCATATATTTT. Protein: CASTPDRGSGNTIYF.

V gene TRBV28 combines with J gene TRBJ1-3; TRBD1 matches at 10 bases. Trimming cost V 2 bases and J 3 bases; bases outside gene matches: 4. This CDR3 spans 16 amino acids. Germline CDR1 reads MDHEN; CDR2 reads SYDVKM. CDR3 protein: CASSLLGQGVGNTIYF. CDR3 DNA: TGTGCCAGCAGTTTACTCGGACAGGGGGTTGGAAACACCATATATTTT. The entire variable domain, with the rest obtained from reference TRBV28 and TRBJ1-3, is as follows: DVKVTQSSRYLVKRTGEKVFLECVQDMDHENMFWYRQDPGLGLRLIYFSYDVKMKEKGDIPEGYSVSREKKERFSLILESASTNQTSMYLCASSLLGQGVGNTIYFGEGSWLTVV.

The V call is TRBV13, the J call TRBJ2-7; no firm D call. V gave up 5 bases and J gave up 0 bases, with 11 bases separating them. The CDR3 sequence is 14 residues long. Germline lookup yields CDR1 PRHDT and CDR2 FYEKMQ (reference sequence). This CDR3 reads CASSPPLSSYEQYF. The CDR3 DNA reads as TGTGCCAGCAGCCCCCCCCTCAGCTCCTACGAGCAGTACTTC.

The rearrangement uses TRBV29-1 and TRBJ2-3; D is unclear. The V gene lost 3 bases and the J gene lost 4 bases, with 5 bases spanning the gap. The CDR3 totals 11 residues. Germline CDR1 reads SQVTM; CDR2 reads ANQGSEA. The CDR3 region is CSVESPDTQYF. The CDR3 coding sequence is TGCAGCGTTGAGTCGCCAGATACGCAGTATTTT.

The V and J genes are TRBV28 and TRBJ1-2; D ambiguous. V was shortened by 7 bases and J by 4 bases, with 13 bases between the two germline ends. This CDR3 comprises 13 residues. Germline assignment: CDR1 MDHEN and CDR2 SYDVKM. In DNA form, the CDR3 reads TGTGCCAGCACCCCCGGTGGAGGCTATGGCTACACCTTC. Translation gives CASTPGGGYGYTF.

The chain employs TRBV7-3 and TRBJ2-1, with D hard to call. This CDR3 comprises 15 residues. V was clipped by 0 bases and J by 9 bases, with 15 bases between them. CDR1 is SGHTA, CDR2 FQGTGA, per germline. CDR3 region: CASSLTLTLRSEQFF. CDR3 nucleotides: TGTGCCAGCAGCTTAACCTTGACTCTCCGGAGTGAGCAGTTCTTC.

This sequence joins TRBV25-1 and TRBJ2-5; TRBD1 agrees at 8 bases. Trimming took 2 bases from V and 6 from J; bases not matched to a gene: 8. The V gene's germline CDR1 is MGHDK and CDR2 SYGVNS. CDR3 length: 15 amino acids. The CDR3 loop is CASSEPDRGVKTQYF. The CDR3 coding sequence is TGTGCCAGCAGTGAACCCGACAGGGGTGTGAAGACCCAGTACTTC.

This clonotype has at least ten counts. This chain connects TRBV5-1 to TRBJ2-1, with D possibly being TRBD2 (7 bases). The CDR3 loop spans 15 amino acids. Germline V gene lookup returns CDR1 SGHRS and CDR2 YFSETQ. V lost 6 bases to trimming and J lost 3 bases, with 16 bases between them. The CDR3 sequence is CASIRGGGDYNEQFF. The DNA of the CDR3 is TGCGCCAGCATCCGGGGAGGGGGTGACTACAATGAGCAGTTCTTC.

This clonotype appeared many times. The V and J genes are TRBV20-1 and TRBJ1-1, with D perhaps TRBD1 (5 bases). Trimming took off 3 bases at V and 7 bases at J, with 15 bases between the two ends. Germline CDR1 DFQATT, CDR2 SNEGSKA (reference sequence). The CDR3 has 13 residues. CDR3 DNA: TGCAGTGCTAGTGGGACTTCAGGCGGTGAAGCTTTCTTT. It is translated as CSASGTSGGEAFF.

The chain is built from TRBV20-1 and TRBJ2-7; 10 bases are shared with TRBD1. CDR3 length equals 14 residues. V shed 3 bases, J shed 2 bases, and the junction held 4 bases outside the gene matches. Germline V gene sequence: CDR1 DFQATT, CDR2 SNEGSKA (reference sequence). CDR3 amino acids: CSASVDRGTYEQYF. The CDR3 DNA is TGCAGTGCTAGTGTGGACAGGGGGACCTACGAGCAGTACTTC.

The chain recombines TRBV27 with TRBJ1-1; D remains unclear. The CDR3 length is 14 residues. V gave up 5 bases and J gave up 1 base, with 11 bases separating them. The germline V gene encodes CDR1 MNHEY and CDR2 SMNVEV (reference sequence). The CDR3 coding sequence is TGTGCCAGCAGTCTTTCCTTGCAGAACACTGAAGCTTTCTTT. This sequence encodes CASSLSLQNTEAFF.

The gene calls are TRBV4-1 and TRBJ2-1; TRBD2 aligns across 7 bases. CDR1 MGHRA and CDR2 YSYEKL come from the germline V gene. The CDR3 runs to 18 residues. The ends lost 4 bases at V and 4 bases at J; junction bases unmatched: 16. In nucleotides, the CDR3 is TGCGCCAGCAGCCGCCGCGCCCCGGGGGGTGCTGAATACAATGAGCAGTTCTTC. Translation: CASSRRAPGGAEYNEQFF.